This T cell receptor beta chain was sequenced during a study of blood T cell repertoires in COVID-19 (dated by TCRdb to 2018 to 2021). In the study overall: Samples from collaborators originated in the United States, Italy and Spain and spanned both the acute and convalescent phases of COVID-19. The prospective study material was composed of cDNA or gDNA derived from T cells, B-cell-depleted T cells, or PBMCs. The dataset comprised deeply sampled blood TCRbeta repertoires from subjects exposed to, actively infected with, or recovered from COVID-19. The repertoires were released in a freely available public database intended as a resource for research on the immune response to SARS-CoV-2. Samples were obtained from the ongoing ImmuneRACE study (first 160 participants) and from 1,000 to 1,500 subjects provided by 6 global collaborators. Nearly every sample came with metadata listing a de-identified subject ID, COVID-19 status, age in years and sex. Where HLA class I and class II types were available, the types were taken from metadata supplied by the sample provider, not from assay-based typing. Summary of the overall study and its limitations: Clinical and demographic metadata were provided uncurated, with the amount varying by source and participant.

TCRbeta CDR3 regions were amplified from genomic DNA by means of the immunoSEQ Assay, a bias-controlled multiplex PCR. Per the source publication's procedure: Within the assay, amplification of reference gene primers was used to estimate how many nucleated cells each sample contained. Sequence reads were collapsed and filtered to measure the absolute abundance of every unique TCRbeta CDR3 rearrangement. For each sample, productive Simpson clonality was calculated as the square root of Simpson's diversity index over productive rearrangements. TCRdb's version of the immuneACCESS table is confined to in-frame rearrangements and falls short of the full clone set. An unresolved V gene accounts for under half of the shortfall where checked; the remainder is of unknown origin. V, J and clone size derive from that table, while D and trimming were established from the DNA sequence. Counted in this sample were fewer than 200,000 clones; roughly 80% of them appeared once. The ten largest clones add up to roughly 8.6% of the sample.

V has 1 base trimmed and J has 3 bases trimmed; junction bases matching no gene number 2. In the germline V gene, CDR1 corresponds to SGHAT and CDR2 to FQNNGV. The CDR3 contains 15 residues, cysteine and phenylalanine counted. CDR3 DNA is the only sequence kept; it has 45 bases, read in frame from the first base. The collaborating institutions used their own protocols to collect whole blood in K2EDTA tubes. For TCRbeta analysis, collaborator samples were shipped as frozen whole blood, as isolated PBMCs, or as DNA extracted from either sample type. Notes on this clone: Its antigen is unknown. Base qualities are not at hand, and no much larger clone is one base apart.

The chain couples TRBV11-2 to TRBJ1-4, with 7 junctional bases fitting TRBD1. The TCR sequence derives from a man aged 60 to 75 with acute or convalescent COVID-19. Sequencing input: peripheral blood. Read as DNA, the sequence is TGTGCCAGCAGCTTAGGGACAGGCTCTAATGAAAAACTGTTTTTT. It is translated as CASSLGTGSNEKLFF. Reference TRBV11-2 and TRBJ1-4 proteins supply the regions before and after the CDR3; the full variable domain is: EAGVAQSPRYKIIEKRQSVAFWCNPISGHATLYWYQQILGQGPKLLIQFQNNGVVDDSQLPKDRFSAERLKGVDSTLKIQPAKLEDSAVYLCASSLGTGSNEKLFFGSGTQLSVL.